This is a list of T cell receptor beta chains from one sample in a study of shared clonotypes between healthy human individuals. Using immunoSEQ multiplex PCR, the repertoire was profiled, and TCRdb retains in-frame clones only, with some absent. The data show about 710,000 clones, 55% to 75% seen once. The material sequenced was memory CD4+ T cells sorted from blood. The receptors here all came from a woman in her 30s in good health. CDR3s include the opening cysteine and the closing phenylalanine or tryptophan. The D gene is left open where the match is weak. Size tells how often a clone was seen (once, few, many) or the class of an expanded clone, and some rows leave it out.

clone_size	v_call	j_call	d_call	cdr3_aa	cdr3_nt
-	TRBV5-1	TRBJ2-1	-	CASSLDFFLYNEQFF	TGCGCCAGCAGCTTGGATTTTTTTCTCTACAATGAGCAGTTCTTC
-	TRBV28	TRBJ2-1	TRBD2	CASSLAGVTYNEQFF	TGTGCCAGCAGTTTAGCGGGAGTTACCTACAATGAGCAGTTCTTC
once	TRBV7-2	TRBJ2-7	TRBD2	CASSFGLDSSEQYF	TGTGCCAGCAGCTTCGGACTAGATTCCTCCGAGCAGTACTTC
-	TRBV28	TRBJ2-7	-	CASRRQNYEQYF	TGTGCCAGCAGGCGACAGAACTACGAGCAGTACTTC
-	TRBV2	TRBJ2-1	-	CASNSGFSYNEQFF	TGTGCCAGCAATTCGGGATTCTCCTACAATGAGCAGTTCTTC
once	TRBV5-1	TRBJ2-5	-	CASSTWDIETQYF	TGCGCCAGCAGCACCTGGGACATTGAGACCCAGTACTTC
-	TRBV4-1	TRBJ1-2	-	CASSQVPGNYGYTF	TGCGCCAGCAGCCAAGTTCCAGGAAACTATGGCTACACCTTC
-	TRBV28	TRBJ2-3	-	CASSSSTVGAGDTQYF	TGTGCCAGCAGTTCCTCCACCGTGGGAGCGGGAGATACGCAGTATTTT
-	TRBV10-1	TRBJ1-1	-	CASSRRDRPEAFF	TGCGCCAGCAGTCGCAGGGATCGCCCTGAAGCTTTCTTT
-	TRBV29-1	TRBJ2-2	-	CSVSQTANTGELFF	TGCAGCGTTTCCCAGACCGCGAACACCGGGGAGCTGTTTTTT
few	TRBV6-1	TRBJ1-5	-	CASRQREAQPQHF	TGTGCCAGCAGGCAGAGGGAGGCTCAGCCCCAGCATTTT
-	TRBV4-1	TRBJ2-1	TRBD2	CASRPAGLANEQFF	TGCGCCAGCAGGCCAGCGGGGCTCGCGAATGAGCAGTTCTTC
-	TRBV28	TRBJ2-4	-	CASSSLANIQYF	TGTGCCAGCAGTTCCTTGGCGAACATTCAGTACTTC
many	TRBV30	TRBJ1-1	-	CAWRTRDLNTEAFF	TGTGCCTGGAGAACCCGGGACTTGAACACTGAAGCTTTCTTT
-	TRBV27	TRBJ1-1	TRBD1	CASSFRGRNTEAFF	TGTGCCAGCAGTTTCAGGGGGCGGAACACTGAAGCTTTCTTT
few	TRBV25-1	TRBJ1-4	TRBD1	CASSVTGGSEKLFF	TGTGCCAGCAGTGTTACAGGGGGATCTGAAAAACTGTTTTTT
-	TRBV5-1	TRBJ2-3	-	CASSLEPGGLDTQYF	TGCGCCAGCAGCTTAGAACCAGGAGGGCTTGATACGCAGTATTTT
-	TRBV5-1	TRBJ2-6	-	CASSRDVSGANVLTF	TGCGCCAGTTCGCGTGATGTCTCTGGGGCCAACGTCCTGACTTTC
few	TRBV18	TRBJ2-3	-	CASSPQDSTDTQYF	TGTGCCAGCTCACCTCAAGACAGCACAGATACGCAGTATTTT
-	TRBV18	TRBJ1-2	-	CASSPYSGEKSGYGYTF	TGTGCCAGCTCACCTTACTCGGGGGAGAAGTCGGGCTATGGCTACACCTTC
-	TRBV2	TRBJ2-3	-	CASSDGPASTDTQYF	TGTGCCAGCAGTGACGGCCCAGCTAGCACAGATACGCAGTATTTT
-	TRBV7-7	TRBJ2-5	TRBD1	CASSSDREETQYF	TGTGCCAGCAGCTCTGACAGGGAAGAGACCCAGTACTTC
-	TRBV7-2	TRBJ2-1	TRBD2	CASSGTSGRNEQFF	TGTGCCAGCAGCGGGACTAGCGGTCGCAATGAGCAGTTCTTC
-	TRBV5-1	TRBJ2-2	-	CASSRDRIPIGELFF	TGCGCCAGCAGCCGAGACAGGATCCCCATCGGGGAGCTGTTTTTT
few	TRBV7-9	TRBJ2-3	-	CASRRPSTDTQYF	TGTGCCAGCAGACGCCCGAGCACAGATACGCAGTATTTT
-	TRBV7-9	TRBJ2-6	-	CASSRTGGIAGANVLTF	TGTGCCAGCAGTCGCACCGGGGGTATAGCTGGGGCCAACGTCCTGACTTTC